A selection of T cell receptor beta chains follows, all from one sample in a study of human T cells and chemical hapten exposure. TCRdb passed the 5' RACE reads through MiXCR, listing each CDR3 protein once. The sample has roughly 81,000 distinct CDR3 sequences; about 8.4% are singletons. The receptors derive from a male donor in good health. CDR3s include the opening cysteine and the closing phenylalanine or tryptophan. The order of the fields is clone size, J gene, V gene, CDR3 length, CDR3 protein. Expanded clones get a size class; other rows say once, few or many, or leave the size out.

few	TRBJ1-1	TRBV6-2/TRBV6-3	14	CASRGTGPNTEAFF
few	TRBJ1-6	TRBV20-1	15	CSARVSLGGESPLHF
NA	TRBJ1-2	TRBV29-1	10	CSVDVNGYTF
NA	TRBJ1-2	TRBV6-6	15	CASSYLSHESYGYTF
few	TRBJ1-4	TRBV19	14	CASSTGGANEKLFF
many	TRBJ2-4	TRBV30	12	CAWSVGANIQYF
few	TRBJ1-5	TRBV20-1	16	CSARGGQGWSNQPQHF
NA	TRBJ2-7	TRBV6-6	12	CASSPRAYEQYF
NA	TRBJ2-1	TRBV14	16	CASSRLIAGGLNEQFF
many	TRBJ2-1	TRBV24-1	12	CATSPGGNEQFF
many	TRBJ2-3	TRBV11-3	13	CASSSKLADTQYF